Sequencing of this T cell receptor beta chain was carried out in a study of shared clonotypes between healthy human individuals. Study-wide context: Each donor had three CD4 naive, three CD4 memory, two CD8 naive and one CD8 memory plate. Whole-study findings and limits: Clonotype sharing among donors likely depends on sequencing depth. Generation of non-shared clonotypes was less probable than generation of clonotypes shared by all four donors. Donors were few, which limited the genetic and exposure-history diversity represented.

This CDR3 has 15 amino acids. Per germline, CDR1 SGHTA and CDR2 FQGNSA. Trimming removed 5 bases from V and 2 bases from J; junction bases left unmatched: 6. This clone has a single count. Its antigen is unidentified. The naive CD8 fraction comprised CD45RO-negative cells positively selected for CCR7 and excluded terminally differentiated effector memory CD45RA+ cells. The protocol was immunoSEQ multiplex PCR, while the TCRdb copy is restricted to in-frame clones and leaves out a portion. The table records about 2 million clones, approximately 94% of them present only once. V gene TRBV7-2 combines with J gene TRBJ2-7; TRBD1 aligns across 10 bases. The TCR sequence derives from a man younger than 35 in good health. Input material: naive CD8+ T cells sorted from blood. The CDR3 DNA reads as TGTGCCAGCAGCGTGACAGGGGGCAGGACCTACGAGCAGTACTTC. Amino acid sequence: CASSVTGGRTYEQYF. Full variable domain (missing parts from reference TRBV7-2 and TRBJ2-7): GAGVSQSPSNKVTEKGKDVELRCDPISGHTALYWYRQSLGQGLEFLIYFQGNSAPDKSGLPSDRFSAERTGGSVSTLTIQRTQQEDSAVYLCASSVTGGRTYEQYFGPGTRLTVT.